A single sample is the source of the 16 T cell receptor beta chains below, sequenced in a study of cytomegalovirus exposure and HLA in healthy donors. Primers included in the PCR were 60 Vbeta and 13 Jbeta primers. Repertoires were generated with immunoSEQ multiplex PCR, while TCRdb's copy carries only in-frame clones and drops some. The data hold about 220,000 clones, with almost 80% observed a single time. Sequencing used PBMCs. The receptors originated from a male donor in good health and CMV-seronegative.

This clone was observed a few times. The CDR3 region has the DNA TGTGCCAGCACAAACAGGGCAACTAATGAAAAACTGTTTTTT. Encoded protein: CASTNRATNEKLFF. This chain joins TRBV19 and TRBJ1-4; D possibly corresponds to TRBD1 (6 bases). The V and J ends lost 9 bases and 0 bases respectively, with 11 bases between them. There are 14 residues in the CDR3. Per the germline V gene, CDR1 is LNHDA and CDR2 is SQIVND (reference sequence). Full variable domain (missing parts from reference TRBV19 and TRBJ1-4): DGGITQSPKYLFRKEGQNVTLSCEQNLNHDAMYWYRQDPGQGLRLIYYSQIVNDFQKGDIAEGYSVSREKKESFPLTVTSAQKNPTAFYLCASTNRATNEKLFFGSGTQLSVL.

The rearrangement joins TRBV7-9 to TRBJ1-5; D not resolved. This CDR3 has 13 residues. The germline CDR1 and CDR2 sequences are SEHNR and FQNEAQ (reference sequence). V lost 2 bases and J 6 bases, leaving 8 bases between the germline ends. CDR3 DNA sequence: TGTGCCAGCAGCTTAAGTTCAGGTCAGCCCCAGCATTTT. Translated: CASSLSSGQPQHF.

The CDR3 DNA reads as TGTGCCTGGAGTGTAAGCGGGGACGCCTACGAGCAGTACTTC. Translating gives CAWSVSGDAYEQYF. J is TRBJ2-7 and V is TRBV30, with TRBD2 identical over 7 bases. Trimming took 0 bases from V and 2 from J; bases not matched to a gene: 4. In germline, CDR1 is GTSNPN, CDR2 SVGIG (reference sequence). This CDR3 has 14 amino acids.

The V and J genes are TRBV7-3 and TRBJ2-2; D perhaps matches TRBD2 (6 bases). The CDR3 length is 16 residues. Germline assignment: CDR1 SGHTA and CDR2 FQGTGA. Deletions cut 0 bases from V and 4 bases from J, with 12 bases between. In DNA form, the CDR3 reads TGTGCCAGCAGCTTAACTGGGGGACTTGGCACCGGGGAGCTGTTTTTT. It is translated as CASSLTGGLGTGELFF.

V usage is TRBV10-3 and J usage is TRBJ2-2; 8 bases align to TRBD1. CDR1 is ENHRY, CDR2 SYGVKD, per germline. J lost 4 bases, V lost 8 bases, and 6 bases had no gene match. There are 14 residues in the CDR3. DNA for the CDR3: TGTGCCATCTCCCAGGGGGCCGGCACCGGGGAGCTGTTTTTT. Its translation is CAISQGAGTGELFF.

The chain has TRBV4-1 and TRBJ1-5; 7 bases align to TRBD1. Germline values: CDR1 MGHRA, CDR2 YSYEKL. The CDR3 is 16 amino acids. V shed 3 bases and J 6 bases; nucleotides not matched to a gene: 11. The CDR3 nucleotides are TGCGCCAGCAGCCAGGCGCTGACAGGGCGGGGTCAGCCCCAGCATTTT. Protein product: CASSQALTGRGQPQHF.

The chain has TRBV29-1 and TRBJ2-6, with TRBD1 matching over 8 bases. The CDR3 contains 16 residues. CDR1 SQVTM and CDR2 ANQGSEA come from the germline V gene. J gave up 3 bases and V 5 bases, and 9 bases lay outside the gene matches. CDR3 amino acids: CSVTGQGKIGANVLTF. In DNA, the CDR3 is TGCAGCGTTACAGGACAGGGAAAAATTGGGGCCAACGTCCTGACTTTC.

The chain is built from TRBV7-2 and TRBJ1-4; D might be TRBD1 (5 bases). Germline values: CDR1 SGHTA, CDR2 FQGNSA. V was clipped by 4 bases and J by 8 bases, with 14 bases between them. This CDR3 has 14 residues. DNA of the CDR3: TGTGCCAGCAGCTCTGCGGGGGAGGGGGAAAAACTGTTTTTT. Translating gives CASSSAGEGEKLFF.

The genes are TRBV28 and TRBJ2-7, with 8 bases fitting TRBD2. From germline, CDR1 is MDHEN and CDR2 SYDVKM. Trimming at V came to 3 bases and at J to 5 bases, leaving 9 bases not matched to a gene. The CDR3 contains 15 residues. CDR3 residues: CASSFLAGPSHEQYF. CDR3 DNA: TGTGCCAGCAGTTTCTTAGCGGGGCCTAGCCACGAGCAGTACTTC.

The chain combines TRBV15 with TRBJ1-4, with 7 bases that match TRBD1. Per the germline V gene, CDR1 is LNHNV and CDR2 is YYDKDF (reference sequence). The V segment lost 5 bases and the J segment 5 bases; nucleotides outside the gene matches: 5. The CDR3 is 14 residues long. The CDR3 region has the DNA TGTGCCACCAGCCGAGGACAGGAAAATGAAAAACTGTTTTTT. It codes for CATSRGQENEKLFF.

The chain employs TRBV28 and TRBJ2-5; D unclear. Per germline, CDR1 MDHEN and CDR2 SYDVKM. The V gene lost 8 bases and the J gene lost 0 bases, with 10 bases spanning the gap. There are 13 residues in the CDR3. The CDR3 region is CASETQYQETQYF. The CDR3 DNA follows: TGTGCCAGCGAAACACAGTACCAAGAGACCCAGTACTTC.

This chain uses TRBV7-9 with TRBJ2-1, with 9 positions matching TRBD2. The CDR3 has 12 residues. The J segment lost 15 bases and the V segment lost 4 bases, leaving 7 bases of the junction unmatched. Germline-derived CDR1 and CDR2 are SEHNR and FQNEAQ (reference sequence). The CDR3 bases are TGTGCCAGCAGCTCTAGCGGGATATTTCTGTTCTTC. Encoded protein: CASSSSGIFLFF.

The gene calls are TRBV7-9 and TRBJ2-1; the D gene is possibly TRBD2 (5 bases). Germline V lookup: CDR1 SEHNR, CDR2 FQNEAQ (reference sequence). Trimming took off 5 bases at V and 7 bases at J, with 12 bases between the two ends. The length of the CDR3 is 13 residues. In DNA form, the CDR3 reads TGTGCCAGCAGCCCGGCGGGCGGGAATGAGCAGTTCTTC. Residues: CASSPAGGNEQFF.

The chain uses TRBV7-2 and TRBJ1-5; 7 positions match TRBD1. Germline V CDR1 and CDR2: SGHTA, FQGNSA. Trimming removed 5 bases from V and 1 base from J; junction bases left unmatched: 5. The CDR3 runs to 15 residues. CDR3 in DNA: TGTGCCAGCAGCATAGACAGGGCCAGCAATCAGCCCCAGCATTTT. This encodes CASSIDRASNQPQHF.

With regard to this clone: This sample also contains other DNA sequences that code for the same CDR3. V gene TRBV28 combines with J gene TRBJ2-4, with TRBD2 matching 8 bases. The germline V gene has CDR1 MDHEN and CDR2 SYDVKM. The V segment lost 6 bases and the J segment 6 bases; nucleotides outside the gene matches: 13. The CDR3 contains 16 residues. Here the CDR3 DNA reads TGTGCCAGCAGCCCCTTATGGGTCGGGGGGGGAAACATTCAGTACTTC. It encodes CASSPLWVGGGNIQYF.

The chain is built from TRBV6-1 and TRBJ2-7; TRBD1 matches 8 bases. This CDR3 has 14 residues. Germline V gene lookup returns CDR1 MNHNS and CDR2 SASEGT. Trimming removed 5 bases from V and 3 bases from J; junction bases left unmatched: 6. The CDR3 loop is CASSYGQGFYEQYF. CDR3 coding DNA: TGTGCCAGCAGTTATGGACAGGGCTTCTACGAGCAGTACTTC.